A selection of T cell receptor beta chains follows, all from one sample in a study of blood T cell repertoires in COVID-19. The method was immunoSEQ multiplex PCR; TCRdb's version includes in-frame clones alone and lacks a portion of them. The sample contains more than 100,000 clones, 84% of which appear only once. Sequenced sample: peripheral blood. These receptors all stem from a woman aged 25 to 39 who had recovered from COVID-19. The CDR3 runs from the conserved cysteine through the conserved F or W. The order of the fields is V gene, clone size, CDR3 length, J gene, D gene, CDR3 DNA, CDR3 protein. A D gene is named only where the DNA matches it firmly. Some rows have no size entry. The others give once, few or many, or a class for an expanded clone.

>TRBV6-1|NA|15|TRBJ1-2|NA
TGTGCCAGCAGTGAAAGACGGGAGGTCAACTATGGCTACACCTTC
CASSERREVNYGYTF
>TRBV30|NA|17|TRBJ1-3|TRBD1
TGTGCCTGGGCCACGGGACAGGGACATTTCTCTGGAAACACCATATATTTT
CAWATGQGHFSGNTIYF
>TRBV18|NA|18|TRBJ1-2|NA
TGTGCCAGCTCACCAAATGGGGCCGGTAACAGGGCCCACTATGGCTACACCTTC
CASSPNGAGNRAHYGYTF
>TRBV29-1|NA|14|TRBJ2-3|NA
TGCAGCGTTTCCCCCGTGGGGGGAACAGATACGCAGTATTTT
CSVSPVGGTDTQYF
>TRBV10-3|NA|15|TRBJ2-3|NA
TGTGCCATCAGTGAGTCAAGACAGAACACAGATACGCAGTATTTT
CAISESRQNTDTQYF
>TRBV30|NA|14|TRBJ2-1|TRBD2
TGTGCCTGGAAGACTAGCGGTTCGTACAATGAGCAGTTCTTC
CAWKTSGSYNEQFF
>TRBV30|once|13|TRBJ2-7|TRBD1
TGTGCCTGGAGGGGACAGGGGCGCTACGAGCAGTACTTC
CAWRGQGRYEQYF
>TRBV9|NA|16|TRBJ2-7|NA
TGTGCCAGCAGCGTCCACAGTAGGGGGTACCTCTACGAGCAGTACTTC
CASSVHSRGYLYEQYF
>TRBV19|NA|12|TRBJ1-2|NA
TGTGCCAGTAGACAGGGTGGAGATGGCTACACCTTC
CASRQGGDGYTF
>TRBV5-5|NA|17|TRBJ1-2|NA
TGTGCCAGCAGCGGTCGGGACACCTCCTCGACTAACTATGGCTACACCTTC
CASSGRDTSSTNYGYTF
>TRBV18|NA|16|TRBJ2-7|TRBD2
TGTGCCAGCTCACCTACTCTAGCTAGCGGGATCTACGAGCAGTACTTC
CASSPTLASGIYEQYF
>TRBV9|once|15|TRBJ2-1|NA
TGTGCCAGCAGTCGTGGGGGCAACTCCTACAATGAGCAGTTCTTC
CASSRGGNSYNEQFF
>TRBV11-3|NA|16|TRBJ2-5|NA
TGTGCCAGCAGCTTAGGGACAGCGCCAAACCAAGAGACCCAGTACTTC
CASSLGTAPNQETQYF
>TRBV19|NA|15|TRBJ2-3|NA
TGTGCCAGTAGACCCTCGGCGGGGAACACAGATACGCAGTATTTT
CASRPSAGNTDTQYF
>TRBV10-1|NA|13|TRBJ2-1|NA
TGCGCCAGCAGGGAGGACGGGTACAATGAGCAGTTCTTC
CASREDGYNEQFF
>TRBV6-5|NA|16|TRBJ1-1|NA
TGTGCCAGCAGTTACTCAAACCGGGATTTGTGGACTGAAGCTTTCTTT
CASSYSNRDLWTEAFF
>TRBV7-3|NA|14|TRBJ2-1|NA
TGTGCCAGCAGCTTTGGGACATCCGACAATGAGCAGTTCTTC
CASSFGTSDNEQFF
>TRBV12-5|NA|12|TRBJ1-6|NA
TGTGCTAGTGGCCCCTATCCGGAGGCCCTCCACTTT
CASGPYPEALHF
>TRBV28|NA|14|TRBJ2-7|NA
TGTGCCAGCAGTTTGCCAGGGGGGTCCTACGAGCAGTACTTC
CASSLPGGSYEQYF
>TRBV2|NA|17|TRBJ2-1|NA
TGTGCCAGCCCTGAGGGGGGGAAGAGGGGCGCCTACAATGAGCAGTTCTTC
CASPEGGKRGAYNEQFF
>TRBV4-1|NA|14|TRBJ2-2|NA
TGCGCCAGCAGAAATCCCCAGAACACCGGGGAGCTGTTTTTT
CASRNPQNTGELFF
>TRBV19|NA|12|TRBJ2-5|TRBD2
TGTGCCAGTAGTATGCGGCGGGGGGCCCAGTACTTC
CASSMRRGAQYF
>TRBV11-2|once|15|TRBJ1-1|NA
TGTGCCAGCAGCTTATTTGCCAGGGCTGGGATTGAAGCTTTCTTT
CASSLFARAGIEAFF
>TRBV3-1/TRBV3-2|NA|15|TRBJ1-1|NA
TGTGCCAGCAGCCAAGTAGGGGAGGGAAACACTGAAGCTTTCTTT
CASSQVGEGNTEAFF
>TRBV7-9|NA|17|TRBJ1-1|TRBD1
TGTGCCAGCAGCGGTCCGAACGGACAGGGGATGCACACTGAAGCTTTCTTT
CASSGPNGQGMHTEAFF
>TRBV18|few|16|TRBJ2-3|TRBD2
TGTGCCAGCTCGCCGGGACTAGCGGGGGGCACAGATACGCAGTATTTT
CASSPGLAGGTDTQYF
>TRBV7-3|NA|15|TRBJ2-7|NA
TGTGCCAGCAGCGCGGACACATCGAGCTCCTACGAGCAGTACTTC
CASSADTSSSYEQYF
>TRBV18|NA|15|TRBJ1-6|TRBD1
TGTGCCAGCTCACCAAGGGACAGAGATAATTCACCCCTCCACTTT
CASSPRDRDNSPLHF
>TRBV9|NA|17|TRBJ1-6|TRBD1
TGTGCCAGCAGCGCCATAGACAGGGGCGAGTATGATTCACCCCTCCACTTT
CASSAIDRGEYDSPLHF
>TRBV5-3|NA|14|TRBJ2-7|NA
TGTGCCAGAAGTGTGGTTGAGCATAACTACGAGCAGTACTTC
CARSVVEHNYEQYF
>TRBV6-5|once|15|TRBJ2-1|NA
TGTGCCAGCATGCTCGGTTCGAGCTCCTACAATGAGCAGTTCTTC
CASMLGSSSYNEQFF
>TRBV6-1|NA|14|TRBJ1-2|TRBD1
TGTGCCAGCAGTGAAGGTGTCAGGGGGGCTGGCTACACCTTC
CASSEGVRGAGYTF
>TRBV28|NA|15|TRBJ1-5|TRBD1
TGTGCCAGCAAGACAGGGGCGACTGGCAATCAGCCCCAGCATTTT
CASKTGATGNQPQHF
>TRBV2|NA|13|TRBJ2-7|TRBD1
TGTGCCAGCAGCTGGACAGGGAGCCACGAGCAGTACTTC
CASSWTGSHEQYF
>TRBV27|NA|15|TRBJ2-3|TRBD2
TGTGCCAGCAGTCTCCTAGCGGGAATCGCAGATACGCAGTATTTT
CASSLLAGIADTQYF